Many counts were recorded for the clone carrying this T cell receptor (beta chain). The data were taken from a study of blood T cells in healthy people across ages. With a J-beta primer mix and a sample-barcoded 5' primer, a second PCR ran about 7 to 12 cycles. TCRdb reprocessed the 5' RACE reads with MiXCR, giving one entry per CDR3 protein. The table has 1.5 million to 2 million distinct CDR3 sequences, just under 50% seen once. The CDR3 contains 13 residues. Trimming pared 5 bases from V and 1 base from J, leaving 8 bases between. CDR1 SGHTA and CDR2 FQGTGA come from the germline V gene. This receptor was obtained from a middle-aged woman in good health. This chain links TRBV7-3 with TRBJ2-5; D is possibly TRBD2 (6 bases). The sequenced sample consisted of blood. The chain's CDR3 is CASSRDFQETQYF. In DNA, the CDR3 is TGTGCCAGCAGCCGGGACTTCCAAGAGACCCAGTACTTC.